This T cell receptor beta chain emerged from a study of CD8 T cells in ankylosing spondylitis. CDR3 length: 15 amino acids. The V gene end was trimmed by 2 bases and the J gene end by 7 bases; junction bases not matched to a gene: 7. Germline lookup yields CDR1 SGDLS and CDR2 YYNGEE. This clonotype occurred many times. Its cognate antigen is unknown. Study-level findings and limits: Matched ankylosing spondylitis synovial fluid reportedly showed significant enrichment of disease-linked clones. A motif in TCR beta, a set of under ten highly homologous variants, appeared characteristic of ankylosing spondylitis blood.

TCRdb re-derived calls from the 5' RACE reads in MiXCR, one entry per CDR3 protein. The repertoire holds just under 550,000 distinct CDR3 sequences, with approximately 11% as singletons. Sequencing was performed on blood, either unsorted or a sorted T cell fraction (not recorded which). This clonotype was obtained from a male donor with ankylosing spondylitis. The rearrangement links TRBV9 to TRBJ2-2; 8 nucleotides line up with TRBD1. The CDR3 loop is CASSVGQATRGELFF. CDR3 coding DNA: TGTGCCAGCAGCGTGGGACAGGCGACGCGCGGGGAGCTGTTTTTT.